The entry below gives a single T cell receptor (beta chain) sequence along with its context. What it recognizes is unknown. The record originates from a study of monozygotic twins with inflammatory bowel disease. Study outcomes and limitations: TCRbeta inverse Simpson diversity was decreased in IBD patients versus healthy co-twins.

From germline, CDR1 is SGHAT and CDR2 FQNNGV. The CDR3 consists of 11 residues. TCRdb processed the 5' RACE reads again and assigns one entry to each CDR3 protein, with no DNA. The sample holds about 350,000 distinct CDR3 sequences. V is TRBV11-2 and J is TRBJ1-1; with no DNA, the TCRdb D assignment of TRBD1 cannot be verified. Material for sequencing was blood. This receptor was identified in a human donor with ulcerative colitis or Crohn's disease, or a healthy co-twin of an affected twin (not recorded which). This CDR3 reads CASSPGVEAFF.